Listed below are T cell receptor beta chains from one sample, sequenced in a study of shared clonotypes between healthy human individuals. The data were produced by immunoSEQ multiplex PCR, yet TCRdb's version contains in-frame clones alone and is incomplete. The profile shows about 2 million clones, around 96% of them singletons. Source material: naive CD8+ T cells sorted from blood. The receptor source for this set is a man in his late teens or twenties in good health. CDR3s include the opening cysteine and the closing phenylalanine or tryptophan. The order of the fields is D gene, CDR3 length, clone size, J gene, V gene, CDR3 DNA, CDR3 protein. A D gene is named only where the DNA matches it firmly. Only some rows state a clone size, as once, few, many or a class for expanded clones.

d_gene: -
len: 14
abundance: -
j_gene: TRBJ2-7
v_gene: TRBV5-1
CDR3nt: TGCGCCAGCAGCTTGGAGGCCAGCGCCTACGAGCAGTACTTC
CDR3aa: CASSLEASAYEQYF

d_gene: -
len: 14
abundance: -
j_gene: TRBJ2-7
v_gene: TRBV7-7
CDR3nt: TGTGCTAGCAGCCGGTCCGTGGACAATGGTTTGCAGTACTTC
CDR3aa: CASSRSVDNGLQYF

d_gene: TRBD2
len: 16
abundance: -
j_gene: TRBJ2-7
v_gene: TRBV7-8
CDR3nt: TGTGCCAGCAGCTTAGGTCTAGTCGGGGGGTCCTACGAGCAGTACTTC
CDR3aa: CASSLGLVGGSYEQYF

d_gene: -
len: 14
abundance: -
j_gene: TRBJ2-5
v_gene: TRBV6-5
CDR3nt: TGTGCCAGCAGTTACCAGACAGAGGAAGAGACCCAGTACTTC
CDR3aa: CASSYQTEEETQYF

d_gene: TRBD1
len: 15
abundance: -
j_gene: TRBJ2-7
v_gene: TRBV30
CDR3nt: TGTGCCTGGAGTGTACCTGAGACAGGGGGCCACGAGCAGTACTTC
CDR3aa: CAWSVPETGGHEQYF

d_gene: TRBD2
len: 12
abundance: -
j_gene: TRBJ2-7
v_gene: TRBV7-9
CDR3nt: TGTGCCAGCAGCGGGGGGGCCTACGAGCAGTACTTC
CDR3aa: CASSGGAYEQYF

d_gene: -
len: 14
abundance: -
j_gene: TRBJ2-3
v_gene: TRBV28
CDR3nt: TGTGCCAGCAGTTTGCGCCTAAACCTGGATACGCAGTATTTT
CDR3aa: CASSLRLNLDTQYF

d_gene: -
len: 13
abundance: -
j_gene: TRBJ2-7
v_gene: TRBV30
CDR3nt: TGTGCCTGGAGTGTAGCGACCAGTAGCGAGCAGTACTTC
CDR3aa: CAWSVATSSEQYF

d_gene: -
len: 14
abundance: -
j_gene: TRBJ2-1
v_gene: TRBV6-5
CDR3nt: TGTGCCAGCAGTGAGTCTCAGGGCTACAATGAGCAGTTCTTC
CDR3aa: CASSESQGYNEQFF

d_gene: TRBD2
len: 18
abundance: -
j_gene: TRBJ2-2
v_gene: TRBV27
CDR3nt: TGTGCCAGCAGTTTATTCGAGACTAGCGGGGTGGCCACCGGGGAGCTGTTTTTT
CDR3aa: CASSLFETSGVATGELFF

d_gene: -
len: 13
abundance: -
j_gene: TRBJ1-5
v_gene: TRBV10-3
CDR3nt: TGTGCCATCAGTGATCCTGGCAATCAGCCCCAGCATTTT
CDR3aa: CAISDPGNQPQHF

d_gene: TRBD1
len: 14
abundance: -
j_gene: TRBJ2-7
v_gene: TRBV6-1
CDR3nt: TGTGCCAGCAGTGGGGGGACAGGGACCTACGAGCAGTACTTC
CDR3aa: CASSGGTGTYEQYF

d_gene: -
len: 16
abundance: -
j_gene: TRBJ2-2
v_gene: TRBV7-2
CDR3nt: TGTGCCAGCAATCAACGGGGGACTCTGAACACCGGGGAGCTGTTTTTT
CDR3aa: CASNQRGTLNTGELFF

d_gene: -
len: 14
abundance: -
j_gene: TRBJ1-2
v_gene: TRBV6-5
CDR3nt: TGTGCCAGCAGTTACCAGGACGGCGTGGGAGGCTACACCTTC
CDR3aa: CASSYQDGVGGYTF

d_gene: -
len: 16
abundance: once
j_gene: TRBJ2-2
v_gene: TRBV6-5
CDR3nt: TGTGCCAGCAGTTACTCGCATACAGGGTCCCCCGGGGAGCTGTTTTTT
CDR3aa: CASSYSHTGSPGELFF

d_gene: TRBD1
len: 15
abundance: -
j_gene: TRBJ1-5
v_gene: TRBV11-3
CDR3nt: TGTGCCAGCAGCTTAGGGGACAGAAGCAATCAGCCCCAGCATTTT
CDR3aa: CASSLGDRSNQPQHF

d_gene: -
len: 13
abundance: -
j_gene: TRBJ2-2
v_gene: TRBV9
CDR3nt: TGTGCCAGCAGCTACAGGGAGGACGGGGAGCTGTTTTTT
CDR3aa: CASSYREDGELFF

d_gene: TRBD1
len: 13
abundance: -
j_gene: TRBJ1-6
v_gene: TRBV7-9
CDR3nt: TGTGCCAGCAGGGGACAGAATAATTCACCCCTCCACTTT
CDR3aa: CASRGQNNSPLHF

d_gene: -
len: 13
abundance: -
j_gene: TRBJ2-5
v_gene: TRBV25-1
CDR3nt: TGTGCCAGCAGTGACCACTACCAAGAGACCCAGTACTTC
CDR3aa: CASSDHYQETQYF

d_gene: -
len: 14
abundance: -
j_gene: TRBJ2-1
v_gene: TRBV5-1
CDR3nt: TGCGCCACCCAGGCCGGGGGCTCCTACAATGAGCAGTTCTTC
CDR3aa: CATQAGGSYNEQFF

d_gene: -
len: 15
abundance: -
j_gene: TRBJ1-6
v_gene: TRBV6-1
CDR3nt: TGTGCCAGCAGTCCCCCGGCAGGGCGAAATTCACCCCTCCACTTT
CDR3aa: CASSPPAGRNSPLHF

d_gene: -
len: 14
abundance: once
j_gene: TRBJ2-7
v_gene: TRBV27
CDR3nt: TGTGCCAGCAGTTTGGGAGGCCCCTCCTACGAGCAGTACTTC
CDR3aa: CASSLGGPSYEQYF

d_gene: -
len: 14
abundance: -
j_gene: TRBJ2-5
v_gene: TRBV5-4
CDR3nt: TGTGCCAGCAGCTTGGGGCAGCACCAAGAGACCCAGTACTTC
CDR3aa: CASSLGQHQETQYF

d_gene: TRBD1
len: 15
abundance: -
j_gene: TRBJ1-4
v_gene: TRBV12-5
CDR3nt: TGTGCTAGTGGCCTCCGGGGACAGGCTAATGAAAAACTGTTTTTT
CDR3aa: CASGLRGQANEKLFF

d_gene: -
len: 12
abundance: -
j_gene: TRBJ2-7
v_gene: TRBV6-1
CDR3nt: TGTGCCAGCAGGCCCGCCTCCTACGAGCAGTACTTC
CDR3aa: CASRPASYEQYF

d_gene: TRBD2
len: 15
abundance: -
j_gene: TRBJ2-3
v_gene: TRBV9
CDR3nt: TGTGCCAGCAGCGTGAATAGCGGGGGATCAGATACGCAGTATTTT
CDR3aa: CASSVNSGGSDTQYF

d_gene: -
len: 16
abundance: -
j_gene: TRBJ2-1
v_gene: TRBV9
CDR3nt: TGTGCCAGCAGCGTAGCTAGGGATCGGCCCGCCAATGAGCAGTTCTTC
CDR3aa: CASSVARDRPANEQFF

d_gene: -
len: 13
abundance: once
j_gene: TRBJ1-2
v_gene: TRBV6-1
CDR3nt: TGTGCCAGCAGAATGGACTTGAGCTATGGCTACACCTTC
CDR3aa: CASRMDLSYGYTF

d_gene: TRBD2
len: 15
abundance: -
j_gene: TRBJ2-2
v_gene: TRBV7-2
CDR3nt: TGTGCCAGCAGCAGGACTAGCGGTAACACCGGGGAGCTGTTTTTT
CDR3aa: CASSRTSGNTGELFF

d_gene: TRBD1
len: 14
abundance: -
j_gene: TRBJ1-5
v_gene: TRBV27
CDR3nt: TGTGCCAGCAGTACAGGGGGCGGCAATCAGCCCCAGCATTTT
CDR3aa: CASSTGGGNQPQHF

d_gene: -
len: 14
abundance: -
j_gene: TRBJ1-3
v_gene: TRBV10-3
CDR3nt: TGTGCCATCAGTGATGACAACTCTGGAAACACCATATATTTT
CDR3aa: CAISDDNSGNTIYF

d_gene: -
len: 13
abundance: -
j_gene: TRBJ2-7
v_gene: TRBV19
CDR3nt: TGTGCCAGTAAGGCCAGGGGTTCCTACGAGCAGTACTTC
CDR3aa: CASKARGSYEQYF